These 25 T cell receptor beta chains were sequenced from one sample in a study of blood T cell repertoires in COVID-19. TCRdb's table, derived via immunoSEQ multiplex PCR, lists solely in-frame clones and lacks some. The repertoire holds 250,000 to 300,000 clones, with around 85% as singletons. Sequenced: peripheral blood. These receptors all stem from a woman in her twenties or thirties with COVID-19, enrolled during active disease.

V and J are TRBV27 and TRBJ1-1; a weak D match, TRBD1 (5 bases). The length of the CDR3 is 14 residues. Germline assignment: CDR1 MNHEY and CDR2 SMNVEV (reference sequence). The V end was cut by 3 bases, the J end by 8 bases, with 16 bases between. Written as DNA, the CDR3 is TGTGCCAGCAGTTTGTCCCTCCAGGGCCCGGAAGCTTTCTTT. It translates to CASSLSLQGPEAFF.

The CDR3 reads CASSDRGYEQYF. Here the CDR3 DNA reads TGCGCCAGCTCAGACAGGGGCTACGAGCAGTACTTC. The chain has TRBV4-1 and TRBJ2-7, with 8 bases fitting TRBD1. Germline CDR1 is MGHRA and CDR2 is YSYEKL. The CDR3 sequence is 12 residues long. The ends lost 8 bases at V and 3 bases at J; junction bases unmatched: 3.

The rearrangement uses TRBV6-5 and TRBJ2-7, with TRBD1 identical over 9 bases. J was trimmed by 1 base and V by 6 bases; bases with no gene match: 7. CDR1 and CDR2 from the germline V gene are MNHEY and SVGAGI. This CDR3 has 15 amino acids. The CDR3 here is CASRSGQGLSYEQYF. CDR3 nucleotides: TGTGCCAGCAGGTCCGGACAGGGGTTATCCTACGAGCAGTACTTC.

The chain links TRBV4-1 to TRBJ2-7; 9 positions agree with TRBD2. Germline V gene sequence: CDR1 MGHRA, CDR2 YSYEKL. CDR3 size: 17 residues. V shed 4 bases, J shed 3 bases, and the junction held 13 bases outside the gene matches. CDR3 in amino acids: CASSPSAGTSTFYEQYF. The CDR3 DNA sequence: TGCGCCAGCAGCCCTTCCGCAGGGACTAGCACATTCTACGAGCAGTACTTC.

The V gene is TRBV18, the J gene TRBJ2-2; weak D call: TRBD2 (5 bases). CDR3 size: 15 residues. V lost 6 bases and J 1 base, leaving 12 bases between the germline ends. CDR1 is KGHSH and CDR2 is LQKENI in the germline V gene. CDR3: CASSPPRGNTGELFF. CDR3 coding DNA: TGTGCCAGCTCGCCTCCCCGGGGGAACACCGGGGAGCTGTTTTTT.

V usage is TRBV9 and J usage is TRBJ1-4; D is perhaps TRBD1 (6 bases). CDR3 length: 15 amino acids. In germline, CDR1 is SGDLS, CDR2 YYNGEE. V was shortened by 2 bases and J by 3 bases, with 11 bases between the two germline ends. This CDR3 is CASSVTGSANEKLFF. The DNA for the CDR3 is TGTGCCAGCAGCGTCACAGGGTCGGCTAATGAAAAACTGTTTTTT.

On this clone itself: The junction departs from the called germline gene at one end, perhaps through a read error. The chain has TRBV4-2 and TRBJ1-2, with unresolved D. The length of the CDR3 is 17 residues. Germline V CDR1 and CDR2: LGHNA, YNFKEQ. CDR3 DNA: TGTGCCAGCAGCCAAGCCTCCCCCCGCGCGGCTAATTATGGCTACACCTTC. Its protein product is CASSQASPRAANYGYTF.

This chain uses TRBV11-3 with TRBJ2-1; tentative D call: TRBD1 (5 bases). The CDR3 runs to 13 residues. Trimming took off 3 bases at V and 6 bases at J, with 9 bases between the two ends. Germline V gene sequence: CDR1 SGHNT, CDR2 YENEEA. CDR3 amino acids: CASSFQGVNEQFF. CDR3 in DNA: TGTGCCAGCAGCTTCCAGGGCGTCAATGAGCAGTTCTTC.

DNA for the CDR3: TGTGCCAGCAGCTTAGATTCAGATTCACCCCTCCACTTT. Protein: CASSLDSDSPLHF. The chain links TRBV11-2 to TRBJ1-6; D gene unclear. The CDR3 is made up of 13 amino acids. Germline-derived CDR1 and CDR2 are SGHAT and FQNNGV. V was pared by 0 bases and J by 8 bases, with 5 bases between.

The chain carries TRBV11-2 and TRBJ1-4; TRBD1 agrees at 7 bases. V gave up 7 bases and J gave up 4 bases; unmatched junction bases: 9. This CDR3 has 15 amino acids. CDR1 is SGHAT and CDR2 is FQNNGV in the germline V gene. CDR3 sequence: CASTPAGTVNEKLFF. CDR3 bases: TGTGCCAGCACCCCGGCCGGGACAGTTAATGAAAAACTGTTTTTT.

The CDR3 sequence: CASSYSGQGSTDTQYF. The CDR3 DNA reads as TGTGCCAGCAGTTACTCTGGGCAGGGGTCCACAGATACGCAGTATTTT. The chain has TRBV6-5 and TRBJ2-3, with D maybe TRBD1 (6 bases). Trimming took off 0 bases at V and 2 bases at J, with 12 bases between the two ends. Germline CDR1 and CDR2: MNHEY and SVGAGI. The CDR3 contains 16 residues.

The chain is built from TRBV18 and TRBJ2-3, with D unclear. The germline V gene encodes CDR1 KGHSH and CDR2 LQKENI. Trimming removed 3 bases at V and 2 bases at J, with 15 bases between. There are 16 residues in the CDR3. The CDR3: CASSPARFANTDTQYF. The DNA for the CDR3 is TGTGCCAGCTCACCGGCGAGGTTCGCCAACACAGATACGCAGTATTTT.

This sequence joins TRBV6-5 and TRBJ1-2; tentatively, D is TRBD1 (5 bases). The V gene lost 5 bases and the J gene lost 2 bases, with 9 bases spanning the gap. This CDR3 is 13 amino acids long. Germline V CDR1 and CDR2: MNHEY, SVGAGI. CDR3: CASSPAGNYGYTF. CDR3 nucleotide sequence: TGTGCCAGCAGTCCAGCAGGGAACTATGGCTACACCTTC.

This rearrangement joins TRBV27 to TRBJ2-7, with 8 bases fitting TRBD1. This CDR3 region has 16 residues. Germline loops: CDR1 MNHEY, CDR2 SMNVEV (reference sequence). The V gene end was trimmed by 3 bases and the J gene end by 3 bases; junction bases not matched to a gene: 10. In nucleotides, the CDR3 is TGTGCCAGCAGTTTGCCACCAGGGACAGGCGACTACGAGCAGTACTTC. Its protein product is CASSLPPGTGDYEQYF.

This clone occurred once. The chain combines TRBV7-8 with TRBJ2-5; D might be TRBD2 (6 bases). Germline V gives CDR1 SGHVS, CDR2 FQNEAQ. The CDR3 extends over 15 amino acids. The V gene lost 5 bases and the J gene lost 2 bases, with 15 bases spanning the gap. CDR3 sequence: CASSIGRRGQETQYF. The CDR3 coding sequence is TGTGCCAGCAGCATTGGACGGAGGGGACAAGAGACCCAGTACTTC.

This rearrangement joins TRBV19 to TRBJ2-1; D call uncertain. This CDR3 has 14 residues. V shed 9 bases and J shed 8 bases, with 20 bases lying between them. CDR1 LNHDA and CDR2 SQIVND come from the germline V gene (reference sequence). The CDR3 reads CASASWASWDEQFF. For the CDR3, the DNA is TGTGCCAGCGCCTCCTGGGCGAGCTGGGATGAGCAGTTCTTC.

This chain joins TRBV6-6 and TRBJ2-7; 7 bases line up with TRBD2. Germline CDR1 and CDR2: MNHNY and SVGAGI (reference sequence). The CDR3 is 14 amino acids. V lost 3 bases to trimming and J lost 3 bases; unmatched junction nucleotides: 5. The CDR3 DNA sequence: TGTGCCAGCAGTTATCGCGGGGGTTACTACGAGCAGTACTTC. Its translation: CASSYRGGYYEQYF.

The rearrangement joins TRBV6-6 to TRBJ2-7; weak D call: TRBD1 (6 bases). Trimming shortened V by 0 bases and J by 5 bases, and 14 bases separated the two germline ends. This CDR3 spans 15 amino acids. Germline V gene data show CDR1 as MNHNY and CDR2 as SVGAGI (reference sequence). This CDR3 reads CASSYSSGTLDEQYF. The DNA for the CDR3 is TGTGCCAGCAGTTACTCCTCCGGGACACTCGACGAGCAGTACTTC.

The chain uses TRBV11-2 and TRBJ2-4, with unresolved D. Germline V CDR1 and CDR2: SGHAT, FQNNGV. V dropped 1 base and J dropped 9 bases, with 22 bases sitting between them. The CDR3 sequence is 17 residues long. CDR3 loop: CASSLASGYSQISIQYF. The CDR3 DNA is TGTGCCAGCAGCTTAGCTTCAGGCTACTCCCAAATTTCCATTCAGTACTTC.

The V call is TRBV24-1, the J call TRBJ2-3; D is possibly TRBD1 (6 bases). Germline V gene lookup returns CDR1 KGHDR and CDR2 SFDVKD. The V end lost 1 base, the J end lost 6 bases, and 13 bases lay between the germline ends. The CDR3 runs 15 residues. CDR3 in DNA: TGTGCCACCAGTGATTTTCACAGGGATTCGGATACGCAGTATTTT. As protein: CATSDFHRDSDTQYF.

The chain couples TRBV2 to TRBJ2-7; 8 nucleotides agree with TRBD1. The CDR3 has 13 residues. After removal of 4 bases from V and 7 bases from J, the junction contained 6 bases not matched to a gene. Germline V CDR1 and CDR2: SNHLY, FYNNEI. The chain's CDR3 is CASSGQGLREQYF. The CDR3 region has the DNA TGTGCCAGCAGTGGACAGGGGTTGAGGGAGCAGTACTTC.

The rearrangement joins TRBV3-1 (or the pseudogene TRBV3-2) to TRBJ2-7; 11 nucleotides line up with TRBD2. The CDR3 runs 15 residues. CDR1 LGHDT and CDR2 YNNKEL come from the germline V gene (reference sequence). V trimming: 0 bases; J trimming: 7 bases; junction bases outside the gene matches: 5. The CDR3 protein is CASSQEFSGGAEQYF. In DNA form, the CDR3 reads TGTGCCAGCAGCCAAGAATTTAGCGGGGGGGCGGAGCAGTACTTC.

V is TRBV6-5 and J is TRBJ1-2, with D perhaps matching TRBD1 (6 bases). Germline-derived CDR1 and CDR2 are MNHEY and SVGAGI. The V and J ends lost 3 bases and 7 bases respectively, with 12 bases between them. There are 13 residues in the CDR3. CDR3 coding DNA: TGTGCCAGCAGTTATAACAGGGAGGGTGGCTACACCTTC. This encodes CASSYNREGGYTF.

DNA of the CDR3: TGCAGCTTTTCGGCAGGGATTTCCTACGAGCAGTACTTC. The encoded protein is CSFSAGISYEQYF. V usage is TRBV29-1 and J usage is TRBJ2-7; possible D gene TRBD1, 5 bases. CDR3 length equals 13 residues. The ends were cut back, 8 bases at V and 1 base at J, with 15 bases in the middle. Germline lookup yields CDR1 SQVTM and CDR2 ANQGSEA.

This clone was detected a few times. V usage is TRBV2 and J usage is TRBJ2-2; perhaps TRBD1 as D (7 bases). The germline V gene encodes CDR1 SNHLY and CDR2 FYNNEI. CDR3 size: 14 residues. Trimming cost V 6 bases and J 1 base, with 9 bases left between them. CDR3 sequence: CASRRDRNTGELFF. In nucleotides, the CDR3 is TGTGCCAGCAGGCGGGACAGGAACACCGGGGAGCTGTTTTTT.